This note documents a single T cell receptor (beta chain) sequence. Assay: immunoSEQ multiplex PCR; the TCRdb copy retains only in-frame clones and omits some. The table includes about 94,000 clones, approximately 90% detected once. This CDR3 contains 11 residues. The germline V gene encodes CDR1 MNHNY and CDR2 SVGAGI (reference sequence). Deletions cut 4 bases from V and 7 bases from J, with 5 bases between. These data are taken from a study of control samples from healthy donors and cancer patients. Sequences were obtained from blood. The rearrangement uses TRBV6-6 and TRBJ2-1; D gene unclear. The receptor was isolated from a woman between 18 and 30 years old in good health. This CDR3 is CASSLVNEQFF. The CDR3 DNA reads TGTGCCAGCAGTTTAGTTAATGAGCAGTTCTTC.